This T cell receptor (beta chain) was recovered during a study of cytomegalovirus exposure and HLA in healthy donors. Healthy bone marrow donors formed the donor group. This CDR3 comprises 18 residues. The V end was cut by 1 base, the J end by 2 bases, with 20 bases between. The germline CDR1 and CDR2 sequences are MNHNS and SASEGT. General study points: There were about 160 TCR beta chains listed as cytomegalovirus-associated. Near-uniform donor sequencing depth was presumed by presence/absence analyses.

The primer mix had 60 Vbeta and 13 Jbeta primers. Using immunoSEQ multiplex PCR, the repertoire was profiled, and TCRdb retains in-frame clones only, with some absent. This sample's table reports around 80,000 clones. A remark on this clone: The antigen is not known.

Specimen: PBMCs. The gene calls are TRBV6-1 and TRBJ1-2; perhaps TRBD1 as D (6 bases). The TCR sequence derives from a boy younger than 18 in good health and CMV-seronegative. The CDR3 DNA follows: TGTGCCAGCAGTGAAGGGGACATCCTCTTCGGGCGCAACTATGGCTACACCTTC. It translates to CASSEGDILFGRNYGYTF.